The 6 T cell receptor beta chains given below trace back to one sample, sequenced in a study of identical twins. TCRdb re-analysed the 5' RACE reads in MiXCR, keeping a single row per CDR3 protein. The sample holds 600,000 to 700,000 distinct CDR3 sequences, about 20% seen once. These data also formed part of another study, on T cells expressing NK-cell markers.

Sequenced material: PBMCs. The receptor set was obtained from a woman younger than 30 in good health.

This clonotype was found many times. V usage is TRBV9 and J usage is TRBJ2-2; 7 nucleotides match TRBD2. Per the germline V gene, CDR1 is SGDLS and CDR2 is YYNGEE. The CDR3 is 14 residues long. The J segment lost 6 bases and the V segment lost 3 bases, leaving 5 bases of the junction unmatched. The CDR3 region is CASSATGGAGELFF. CDR3 sequence (DNA): TGTGCCAGCAGCGCTACTGGGGGGGCCGGGGAGCTGTTTTTT.

This chain joins TRBV5-6 and TRBJ1-1, with D tentatively TRBD1 (5 bases). V was cut by 1 base and J by 0 bases, with 10 bases left in between. CDR1 and CDR2 (germline): SGHDT, YYEEEE. The CDR3 totals 15 residues. CDR3 in amino acids: CASSLRGRMNTEAFF. The DNA for the CDR3 is TGTGCCAGCAGCTTGCGGGGACGGATGAACACTGAAGCTTTCTTT. The whole variable domain, remainder taken from reference TRBV5-6 and TRBJ1-1, is DAGVTQSPTHLIKTRGQQVTLRCSPKSGHDTVSWYQQALGQGPQFIFQYYEEEERQRGNFPDRFSGHQFPNYSSELNVNALLLGDSALYLCASSLRGRMNTEAFFGQGTRLTVV.

The rearrangement links TRBV4-2 to TRBJ2-2, with no clear D. Germline CDR1 reads LGHNA; CDR2 reads YNFKEQ. CDR3 length: 15 residues. The germline V and J ends were trimmed by 6 bases and 6 bases, with 17 bases remaining between them. The CDR3 nucleotides are TGTGCCAGCAGTCCCCGCAGAGCCCTACCCGGGGAGCTGTTTTTT. It specifies CASSPRRALPGELFF.

The J gene is TRBJ2-1, the V gene TRBV5-3, with D possibly called TRBD1 or TRBD2 (6 bases each). TRBV5-3 is treated as an ORF (open reading frame) with a function not yet certain. Between the trimmed V and J ends, which lost 8 bases and 7 bases, there was a span of 25 bases. The CDR3 has 16 amino acids. In DNA form, the CDR3 reads TGTGCCAGCGGTCAGCTACGGGGGCCCGCGAGGAATGAGCAGTTCTTC. Translation: CASGQLRGPARNEQFF.

The sample holds a few counts of this clonotype. V and J are TRBV5-5 and TRBJ2-6, with no clear D. The CDR3 covers 16 residues. Germline assignment: CDR1 SGHKS and CDR2 YYEKEE (reference sequence). Trimming left V 5 bases short and J 2 bases short, with 14 bases between. The CDR3 spells CASSGRNPPGANVLTF. The CDR3 nucleotides read TGTGCCAGCAGTGGACGGAATCCACCTGGGGCCAACGTCCTGACTTTC. The complete variable domain, with remaining parts taken from reference TRBV5-5 and TRBJ2-6, reads DAGVTQSPTHLIKTRGQQVTLRCSPISGHKSVSWYQQVLGQGPQFIFQYYEKEERGRGNFPDRFSARQFPNYSSELNVNALLLGDSALYLCASSGRNPPGANVLTFGAGSRLTVL.

This clonotype was seen ten or more times. The chain employs TRBV6-5 and TRBJ2-2; D could derive from TRBD1 or TRBD2 (5 bases each). The CDR3 has 14 amino acids. Germline CDR1 reads MNHEY; CDR2 reads SVGAGI. V lost 2 bases and J 3 bases, leaving 7 bases between the germline ends. This CDR3 is CASSYRGDTGELFF. CDR3 DNA sequence: TGTGCCAGCAGTTACCGAGGGGACACCGGGGAGCTGTTTTTT.